One and the same sample provided the 5 T cell receptor beta chains below, sequenced in a study of CDR3 diversity in severe acne. In TCRdb, the PCR reads were re-called with MiXCR into one record per CDR3 protein. The table includes over 70,000 distinct CDR3 sequences, under 60% detected once. The sample was blood. These receptors originate from a male donor in good health, without acne.

This sequence joins TRBV19 and TRBJ1-2, with D unresolved. This CDR3 contains 10 residues. Trimming shortened V by 10 bases and J by 7 bases, and 10 bases separated the two germline ends. Germline assignment: CDR1 LNHDA and CDR2 SQIVND (reference sequence). CDR3 in amino acids: CAKKDFGYTF. CDR3 DNA: TGTGCCAAAAAAGACTTTGGCTACACCTTC.

This clonotype was detected ten times or more. The rearrangement uses TRBV6-5 and TRBJ1-2; maybe TRBD1 (5 bases). Germline CDR1 MNHEY, CDR2 SVGAGI. V was cut by 8 bases and J by 7 bases, with 11 bases left in between. The CDR3 has 11 amino acids. CDR3 bases: TGTGCCAGCTTTGGGGCGGTTGGCTACACCTTC. This gives the protein CASFGAVGYTF.

As concerns this clonotype: Here the CDR3 omits its conserved ending phenylalanine or tryptophan, so a read error is the likely source. No DNA is shown, since the ends of the CDR3 on it are uncertain; the CDR3 is the one TCRdb lists. This rearrangement joins TRBV20-1 to TRBJ1-6. The germline CDR1 and CDR2 sequences are DFQATT and SNEGSKA (reference sequence). The CDR3 has 8 residues if both end residues are counted. Here the CDR3 reads CSASDGFS.

Many counts were recorded for this clonotype. The V gene is TRBV4-1, the J gene TRBJ2-3, with 9 bases fitting TRBD2. Per the germline V gene, CDR1 is MGHRA and CDR2 is YSYEKL. V dropped 5 bases and J dropped 3; count of bases not matched to a gene: 9. The CDR3 runs 16 residues. CDR3 coding DNA: TGCGCCAGCAGCTTCGCGGGGGGGCCGATTACAGATACGCAGTATTTT. Amino acids: CASSFAGGPITDTQYF.

J is TRBJ2-7 and V is TRBV7-6, with D maybe TRBD1 (6 bases). The CDR3 is made up of 14 amino acids. The V end was cut by 3 bases, the J end by 7 bases, with 16 bases between. CDR1 is SGHVS, CDR2 FNYEAQ, per germline. The CDR3 loop reads CASSFRGTFGEQYF. The CDR3 nucleotides are TGTGCCAGCAGCTTTAGGGGGACCTTCGGTGAGCAGTACTTC.